This T cell receptor (beta chain) was recovered during a study of blood T cell repertoires in COVID-19. Study context: The United States, Italy and Spain provided the acute and convalescent COVID-19 samples. The analysed material was cDNA or gDNA that came from T cells, B-cell-depleted T cells, or PBMCs.

Per the original data handling: Using reference gene primer amplification, nucleated cell counts were estimated. TCRdb keeps only in-frame clones here, not all; method: immunoSEQ multiplex PCR. V and J calls and clone size are as listed in that table; D and trimming were resolved from the DNA. This sample carries around 230,000 clones, about 83% of them seen once, and the ten largest clones take 7% to 10%. CDR1 is SNHLY and CDR2 is FYNNEI in the germline V gene. V dropped 5 bases and J dropped 8; count of bases not matched to a gene: 5. There are 13 residues in the CDR3. This sequence originates from a woman in her fifties or sixties with acute or convalescent COVID-19. This rearrangement joins TRBV2 to TRBJ1-4, with 7 bases fitting TRBD1. Sample: peripheral blood. The CDR3 DNA sequence: TGTGCCAGCAGTCTCGGACAGGAGGAAAAACTGTTTTTT. Translating it yields CASSLGQEEKLFF. Combining the CDR3 with reference TRBV2 and TRBJ1-4 gives the whole variable domain EPEVTQTPSHQVTQMGQEVILRCVPISNHLYFYWYRQILGQKVEFLVSFYNNEISEKSEIFDDQFSVERPDGSNFTLKIRSTKLEDSAMYFCASSLGQEEKLFFGSGTQLSVL.